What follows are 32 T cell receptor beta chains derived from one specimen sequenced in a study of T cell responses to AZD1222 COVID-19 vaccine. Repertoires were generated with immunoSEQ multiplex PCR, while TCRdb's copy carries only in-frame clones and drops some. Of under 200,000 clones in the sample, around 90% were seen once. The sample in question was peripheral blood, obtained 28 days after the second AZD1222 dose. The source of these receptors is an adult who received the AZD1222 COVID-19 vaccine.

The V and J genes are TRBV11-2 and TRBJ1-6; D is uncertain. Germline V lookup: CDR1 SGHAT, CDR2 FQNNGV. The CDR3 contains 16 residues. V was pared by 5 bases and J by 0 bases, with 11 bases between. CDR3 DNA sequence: TGTGCCAGCAGCCTGGACCTAAGCTCCTATAATTCACCCCTCCACTTT. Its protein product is CASSLDLSSYNSPLHF.

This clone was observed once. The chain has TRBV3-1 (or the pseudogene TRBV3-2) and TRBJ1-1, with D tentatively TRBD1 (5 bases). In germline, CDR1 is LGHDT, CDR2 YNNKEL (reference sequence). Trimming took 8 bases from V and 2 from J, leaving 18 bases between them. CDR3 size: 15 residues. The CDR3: CASALARDFNTEAFF. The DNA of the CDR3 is TGTGCCAGCGCGCTAGCAAGGGACTTTAACACTGAAGCTTTCTTT.

The CDR3 reads CASSETGTGAGELFF. CDR3 nucleotides: TGTGCCAGCAGTGAAACCGGGACAGGGGCCGGGGAGCTGTTTTTT. V is TRBV25-1 and J is TRBJ2-2; 10 bases are a match to TRBD1. The J segment lost 6 bases and the V segment lost 2 bases, leaving 3 bases of the junction unmatched. CDR1 is MGHDK, CDR2 SYGVNS, per germline. CDR3 size: 15 residues.

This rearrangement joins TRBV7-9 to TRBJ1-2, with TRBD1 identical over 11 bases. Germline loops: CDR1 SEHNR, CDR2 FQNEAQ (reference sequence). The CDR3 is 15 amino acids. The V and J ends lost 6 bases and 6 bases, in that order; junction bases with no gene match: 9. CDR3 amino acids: CASRPIGQGADGYTF. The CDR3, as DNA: TGTGCCAGCAGACCCATAGGACAGGGGGCTGATGGCTACACCTTC.

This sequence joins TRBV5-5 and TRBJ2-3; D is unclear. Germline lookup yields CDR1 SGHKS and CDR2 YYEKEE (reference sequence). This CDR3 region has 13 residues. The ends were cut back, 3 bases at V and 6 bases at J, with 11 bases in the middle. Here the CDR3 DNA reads TGTGCCAGCAGCTATTCCGCGGCGGATACGCAGTATTTT. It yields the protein CASSYSAADTQYF.

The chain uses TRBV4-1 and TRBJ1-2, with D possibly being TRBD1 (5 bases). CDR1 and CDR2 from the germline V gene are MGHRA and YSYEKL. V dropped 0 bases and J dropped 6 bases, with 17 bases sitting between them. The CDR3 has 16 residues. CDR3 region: CASSQEWNAGPHGYTF. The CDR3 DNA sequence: TGCGCCAGCAGCCAAGAGTGGAATGCAGGGCCTCATGGCTACACCTTC.

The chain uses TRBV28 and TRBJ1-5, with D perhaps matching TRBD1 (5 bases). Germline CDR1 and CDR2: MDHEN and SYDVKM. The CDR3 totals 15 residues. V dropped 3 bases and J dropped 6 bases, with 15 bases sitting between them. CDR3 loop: CASSLTQIGTQPQHF. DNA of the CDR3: TGTGCCAGCAGTTTGACACAGATAGGGACTCAGCCCCAGCATTTT.

The CDR3 nucleotides read TGCAGTGCTAGTAGCGGGAGCGGAATGGAGACCCAGTACTTC. This sequence encodes CSASSGSGMETQYF. The chain carries TRBV20-1 and TRBJ2-5; 9 bases are a match to TRBD2. From germline, CDR1 is DFQATT and CDR2 SNEGSKA (reference sequence). The J segment lost 5 bases and the V segment lost 3 bases, leaving 7 bases of the junction unmatched. The CDR3 has 14 amino acids.

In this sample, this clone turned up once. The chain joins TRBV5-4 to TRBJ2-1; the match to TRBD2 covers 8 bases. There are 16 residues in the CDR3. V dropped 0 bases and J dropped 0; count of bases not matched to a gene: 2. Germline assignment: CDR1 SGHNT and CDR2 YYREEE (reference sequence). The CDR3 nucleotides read TGTGCCAGCAGCTTGGGAGGGACTAGCTCCTACAATGAGCAGTTCTTC. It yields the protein CASSLGGTSSYNEQFF. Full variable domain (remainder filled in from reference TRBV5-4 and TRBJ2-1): ETGVTQSPTHLIKTRGQQVTLRCSSQSGHNTVSWYQQALGQGPQFIFQYYREEENGRGNFPPRFSGLQFPNYSSELNVNALELDDSALYLCASSLGGTSSYNEQFFGPGTRLTVL.

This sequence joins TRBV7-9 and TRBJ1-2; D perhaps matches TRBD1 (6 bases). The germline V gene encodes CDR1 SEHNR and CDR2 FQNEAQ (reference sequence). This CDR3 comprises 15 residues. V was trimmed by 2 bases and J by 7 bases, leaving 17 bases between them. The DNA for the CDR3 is TGTGCCAGCAGCTTAAGTGGCCGGGGGGCGGGTGGCTACACCTTC. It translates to CASSLSGRGAGGYTF.

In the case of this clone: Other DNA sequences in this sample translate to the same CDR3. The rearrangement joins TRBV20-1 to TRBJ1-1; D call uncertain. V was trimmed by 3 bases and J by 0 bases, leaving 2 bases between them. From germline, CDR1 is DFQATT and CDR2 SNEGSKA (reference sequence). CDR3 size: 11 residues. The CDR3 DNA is TGCAGTGCTAGGATGAACACTGAAGCTTTCTTT. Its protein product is CSARMNTEAFF.

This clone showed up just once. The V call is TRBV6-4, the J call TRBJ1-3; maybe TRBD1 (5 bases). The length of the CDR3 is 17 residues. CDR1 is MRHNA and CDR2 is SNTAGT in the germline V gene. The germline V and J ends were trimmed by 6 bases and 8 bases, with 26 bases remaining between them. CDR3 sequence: CASSPPSRGLLPDTIYF. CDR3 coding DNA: TGTGCCAGCAGCCCCCCGAGTAGGGGACTCCTGCCGGACACCATATATTTT.

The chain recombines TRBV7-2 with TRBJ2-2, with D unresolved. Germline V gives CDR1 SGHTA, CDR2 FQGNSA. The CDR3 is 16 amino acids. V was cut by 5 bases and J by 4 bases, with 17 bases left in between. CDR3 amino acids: CASSPGDWPGTGELFF. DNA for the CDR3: TGTGCCAGCAGCCCCGGAGACTGGCCTGGCACCGGGGAGCTGTTTTTT.

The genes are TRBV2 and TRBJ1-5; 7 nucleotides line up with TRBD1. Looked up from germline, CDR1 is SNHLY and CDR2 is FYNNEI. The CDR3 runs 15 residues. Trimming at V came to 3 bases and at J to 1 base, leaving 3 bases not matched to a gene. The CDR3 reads CASSEEGASNQPQHF. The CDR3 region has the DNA TGTGCCAGCAGTGAGGAGGGGGCGAGCAATCAGCCCCAGCATTTT.

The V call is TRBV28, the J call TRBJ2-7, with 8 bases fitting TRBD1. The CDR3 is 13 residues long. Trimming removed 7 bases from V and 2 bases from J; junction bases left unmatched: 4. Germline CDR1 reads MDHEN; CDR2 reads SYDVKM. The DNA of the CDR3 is TGTGCCAGCACTATGGACAGGGCCTACGAGCAGTACTTC. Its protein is CASTMDRAYEQYF.

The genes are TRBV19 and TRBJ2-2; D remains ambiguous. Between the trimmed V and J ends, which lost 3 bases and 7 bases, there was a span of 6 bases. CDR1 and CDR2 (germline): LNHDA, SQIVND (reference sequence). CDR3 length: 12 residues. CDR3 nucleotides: TGTGCCAGTAGTATTGGAGTCGGGGAGCTGTTTTTT. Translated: CASSIGVGELFF. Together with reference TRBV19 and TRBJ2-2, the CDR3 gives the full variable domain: DGGITQSPKYLFRKEGQNVTLSCEQNLNHDAMYWYRQDPGQGLRLIYYSQIVNDFQKGDIAEGYSVSREKKESFPLTVTSAQKNPTAFYLCASSIGVGELFFGEGSRLTVL.

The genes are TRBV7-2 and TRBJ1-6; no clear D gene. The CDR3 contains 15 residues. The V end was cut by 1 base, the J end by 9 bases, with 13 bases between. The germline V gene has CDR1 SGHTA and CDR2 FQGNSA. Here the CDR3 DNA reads TGTGCCAGCAGCTTAGGATCCTTGACACCTTCACCCCTCCACTTT. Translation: CASSLGSLTPSPLHF.

In DNA form, the CDR3 reads TGTGCCAGCAGACCGCGGGGGGTTGATGGGGCCAACGTCCTGACTTTC. Protein sequence: CASRPRGVDGANVLTF. The V and J genes are TRBV11-2 and TRBJ2-6; 8 nucleotides align to TRBD2. Germline-derived CDR1 and CDR2 are SGHAT and FQNNGV. The V segment lost 6 bases and the J segment 3 bases; nucleotides outside the gene matches: 7. The CDR3 has 16 residues. The variable domain in full, completed from reference TRBV11-2 and TRBJ2-6, reads EAGVAQSPRYKIIEKRQSVAFWCNPISGHATLYWYQQILGQGPKLLIQFQNNGVVDDSQLPKDRFSAERLKGVDSTLKIQPAKLEDSAVYLCASRPRGVDGANVLTFGAGSRLTVL.

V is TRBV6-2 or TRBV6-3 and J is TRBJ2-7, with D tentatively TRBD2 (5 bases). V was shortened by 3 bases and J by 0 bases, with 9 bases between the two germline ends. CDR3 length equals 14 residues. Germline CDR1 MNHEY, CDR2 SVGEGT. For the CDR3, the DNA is TGTGCCAGCAGTTATTCGGGGTTCTCCTACGAGCAGTACTTC. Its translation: CASSYSGFSYEQYF.

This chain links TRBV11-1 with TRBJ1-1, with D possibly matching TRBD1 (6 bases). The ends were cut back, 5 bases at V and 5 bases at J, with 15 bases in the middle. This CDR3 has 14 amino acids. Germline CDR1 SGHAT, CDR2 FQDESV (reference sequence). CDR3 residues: CASSGLGGRTEAFF. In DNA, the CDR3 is TGTGCCAGCAGCGGACTCGGGGGGCGGACTGAAGCTTTCTTT.

Here the CDR3 DNA reads TGCGCCAGCAGCCCCGGGACAGCCTACGAGCAGTACTTC. Encoded protein: CASSPGTAYEQYF. The chain uses TRBV5-1 and TRBJ2-7; 7 bases match TRBD1. The CDR3 loop spans 13 amino acids. The germline CDR1 and CDR2 sequences are SGHRS and YFSETQ. V dropped 4 bases and J dropped 2; count of bases not matched to a gene: 3.

The CDR3 DNA follows: TGCAGCGTTGGACAGGGGGCTTACCAAGAGACCCAGTACTTC. Residues: CSVGQGAYQETQYF. The chain uses TRBV29-1 and TRBJ2-5; 10 bases align to TRBD1. From germline, CDR1 is SQVTM and CDR2 ANQGSEA. The ends lost 4 bases at V and 0 bases at J; junction bases unmatched: 2. The CDR3 length is 14 residues.

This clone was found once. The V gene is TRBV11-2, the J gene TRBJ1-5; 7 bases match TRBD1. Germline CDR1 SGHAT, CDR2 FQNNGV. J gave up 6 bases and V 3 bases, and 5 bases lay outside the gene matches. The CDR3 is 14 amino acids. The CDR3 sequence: CASSLGQKGQPQHF. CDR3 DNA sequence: TGTGCCAGCAGCTTGGGACAGAAGGGTCAGCCCCAGCATTTT.

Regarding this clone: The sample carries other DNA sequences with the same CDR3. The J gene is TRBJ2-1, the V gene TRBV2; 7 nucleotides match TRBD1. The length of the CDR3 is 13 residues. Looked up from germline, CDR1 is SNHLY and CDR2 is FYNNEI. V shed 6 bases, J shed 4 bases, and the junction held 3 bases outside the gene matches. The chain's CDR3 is CASSPTGYNEQFF. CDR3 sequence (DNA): TGTGCCAGCAGCCCGACAGGGTACAATGAGCAGTTCTTC.

CDR3 protein: CASSRTDNQPQHF. DNA for the CDR3: TGTGCCAGCAGCCGGACAGACAATCAGCCCCAGCATTTT. The J gene is TRBJ1-5, the V gene TRBV9, with TRBD1 as a possible D gene (6 bases). Trimming pared 4 bases from V and 3 bases from J, leaving 8 bases between. The CDR3 has 13 amino acids. CDR1 SGDLS and CDR2 YYNGEE come from the germline V gene.

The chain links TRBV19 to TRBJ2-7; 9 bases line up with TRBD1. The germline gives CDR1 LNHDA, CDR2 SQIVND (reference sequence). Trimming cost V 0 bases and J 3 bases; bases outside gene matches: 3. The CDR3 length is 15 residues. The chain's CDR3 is CASSIEGTGFYEQYF. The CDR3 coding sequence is TGTGCCAGTAGTATAGAAGGGACAGGGTTCTACGAGCAGTACTTC.

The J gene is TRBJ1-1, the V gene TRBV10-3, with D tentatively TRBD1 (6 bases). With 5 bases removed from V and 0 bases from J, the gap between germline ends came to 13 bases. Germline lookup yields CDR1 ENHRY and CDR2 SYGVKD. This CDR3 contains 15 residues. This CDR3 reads CAISTETGMNTEAFF. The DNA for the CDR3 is TGTGCCATCAGTACCGAAACAGGGATGAACACTGAAGCTTTCTTT.

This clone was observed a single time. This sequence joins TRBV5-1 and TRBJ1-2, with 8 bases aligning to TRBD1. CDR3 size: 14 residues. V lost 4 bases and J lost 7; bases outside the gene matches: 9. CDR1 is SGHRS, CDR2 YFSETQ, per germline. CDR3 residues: CASSPWQGAIGYTF. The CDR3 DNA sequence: TGCGCCAGCAGCCCCTGGCAGGGGGCGATTGGCTACACCTTC.

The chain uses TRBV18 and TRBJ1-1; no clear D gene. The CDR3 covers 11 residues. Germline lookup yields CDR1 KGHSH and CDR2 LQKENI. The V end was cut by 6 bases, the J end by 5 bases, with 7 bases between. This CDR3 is CASSLGTEAFF. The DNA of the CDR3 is TGTGCCAGCTCGTTAGGGACTGAAGCTTTCTTT. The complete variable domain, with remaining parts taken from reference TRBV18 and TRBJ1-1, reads NAGVMQNPRHLVRRRGQEARLRCSPMKGHSHVYWYRQLPEEGLKFMVYLQKENIIDESGMPKERFSAEFPKEGPSILRIQQVVRGDSAAYFCASSLGTEAFFGQGTRLTVV.

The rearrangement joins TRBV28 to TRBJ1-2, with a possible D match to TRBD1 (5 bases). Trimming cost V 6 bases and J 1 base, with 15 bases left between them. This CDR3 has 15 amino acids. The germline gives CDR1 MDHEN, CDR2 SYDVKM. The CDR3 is CASRLTPGINYGYTF. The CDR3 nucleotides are TGTGCCAGCAGACTTACACCAGGGATTAACTATGGCTACACCTTC.

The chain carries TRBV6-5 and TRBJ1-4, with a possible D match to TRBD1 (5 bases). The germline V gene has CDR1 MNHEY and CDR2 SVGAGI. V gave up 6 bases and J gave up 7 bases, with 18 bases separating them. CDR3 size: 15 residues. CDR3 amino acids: CASSHRGSEGEKLFF. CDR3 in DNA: TGTGCCAGCAGCCACCGGGGGTCAGAGGGTGAAAAACTGTTTTTT.

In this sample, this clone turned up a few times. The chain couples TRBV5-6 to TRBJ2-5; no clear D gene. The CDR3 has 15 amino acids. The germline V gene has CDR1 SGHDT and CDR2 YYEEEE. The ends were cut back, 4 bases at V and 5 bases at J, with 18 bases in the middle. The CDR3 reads CASSQEWGFAETQYF. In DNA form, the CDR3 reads TGTGCCAGCAGCCAGGAGTGGGGATTTGCGGAGACCCAGTACTTC.